The 23 T cell receptor beta chains given below trace back to one sample, sequenced in a study of T-cell reconstitution after alpha-beta-depleted transplantation in children. Preparing the TCRbeta library involved the use of unique molecular identifiers. Each CDR3 protein is one row after TCRdb ran MiXCR on the PCR reads. The profile shows about 900,000 distinct CDR3 sequences, 25% to 35% of them singletons. The material was PBMCs, mostly from graft donor cells, obtained 360 days after TCRalphabeta/CD19-depleted stem cell transplant. The receptors stem from a boy in the first two years of life who had a stem cell transplant for SCID, so the T cells may come from the graft donor.

This clonotype was observed a handful of times. This rearrangement joins TRBV12-3 or TRBV12-4 to TRBJ2-7, with unresolved D. Trimming took 1 base from V and 1 from J, leaving 8 bases between them. The CDR3 has 14 amino acids. DNA for the CDR3: TGTGCCAGCAGTTTAGTTGAGGCGTCCTACGAGCAGTACTTC. As protein: CASSLVEASYEQYF.

This clonotype was observed a handful of times. The V call is TRBV25-1, the J call TRBJ1-1; no clear D gene. Germline V lookup: CDR1 MGHDK, CDR2 SYGVNS. Trimming took 4 bases from V and 3 from J, leaving 6 bases between them. The CDR3 consists of 12 residues. The DNA for the CDR3 is TGTGCCAGCAGTGGGGAGTACACTGAAGCTTTCTTT. Translated, it gives CASSGEYTEAFF.

The chain joins TRBV10-3 to TRBJ2-3; 8 bases agree with TRBD2. V shed 2 bases, J shed 0 bases, and the junction held 7 bases outside the gene matches. In germline, CDR1 is ENHRY, CDR2 SYGVKD. The CDR3 has 17 amino acids. The CDR3 protein is CAISEPQRGPSTDTQYF. As DNA, the CDR3 is TGTGCCATCAGTGAGCCCCAGCGGGGGCCCAGCACAGATACGCAGTATTTT.

This clonotype has ten or more counts. The gene calls are TRBV5-1 and TRBJ1-2; the match to TRBD1 covers 9 bases. CDR1 is SGHRS, CDR2 YFSETQ, per germline. The ends lost 0 bases at V and 7 bases at J; junction bases unmatched: 1. This CDR3 is 13 amino acids long. The CDR3, as DNA: TGCGCCAGCAGCTTGGACAGGGGGCTTGGCTACACCTTC. Its protein is CASSLDRGLGYTF.

The J gene is TRBJ2-3, the V gene TRBV5-1, with 9 bases fitting TRBD2. Germline trimming cut 0 bases from V and 2 bases from J; bases unmatched to any gene: 7. Germline V CDR1 and CDR2: SGHRS, YFSETQ. The CDR3 runs to 17 residues. CDR3 nucleotides: TGCGCCAGCAGCTTGGAAGTGCTAGCGGGGTCCACAGATACGCAGTATTTT. Translated, it gives CASSLEVLAGSTDTQYF. Full variable domain (remainder filled in from reference TRBV5-1 and TRBJ2-3): KAGVTQTPRYLIKTRGQQVTLSCSPISGHRSVSWYQQTPGQGLQFLFEYFSETQRNKGNFPGRFSGRQFSNSRSEMNVSTLELGDSALYLCASSLEVLAGSTDTQYFGPGTRLTVL.

This sequence joins TRBV7-2 and TRBJ1-2; D gene unclear. Germline V CDR1 and CDR2: SGHTA, FQGNSA. The CDR3 length is 14 residues. The germline V and J ends were trimmed by 4 bases and 7 bases, with 16 bases remaining between them. The DNA for the CDR3 is TGTGCCAGCAGCTATTTACCGGTCTCATCTGGCTACACCTTC. Its protein product is CASSYLPVSSGYTF.

This chain uses TRBV12-3 or TRBV12-4 with TRBJ2-5, with D perhaps matching TRBD1 or TRBD2 (6 bases each). The V gene lost 7 bases and the J gene lost 5 bases, with 17 bases spanning the gap. This CDR3 is 14 amino acids long. The CDR3 reads CASTLGGYVETQYF. The CDR3 DNA follows: TGTGCCAGCACCTTAGGGGGGTATGTGGAGACCCAGTACTTC.

This clonotype has just a few counts. This chain links TRBV15 with TRBJ2-6, with D possibly being TRBD1 or TRBD2 (6 bases each). This CDR3 comprises 20 residues. The V gene's germline CDR1 is LNHNV and CDR2 YYDKDF (reference sequence). The V end lost 2 bases, the J end lost 2 bases, and 22 bases lay between the germline ends. CDR3 loop: CATSRPIQGGRPPGANVLTF. The CDR3 region has the DNA TGTGCCACCAGCAGACCGATACAGGGAGGACGGCCCCCTGGGGCCAACGTCCTGACTTTC.

The table lists this clonotype with a few counts. The J gene is TRBJ2-3, the V gene TRBV24-1; perhaps TRBD2 as D (7 bases). Germline CDR1 KGHDR, CDR2 SFDVKD. Trimming removed 4 bases at V and 10 bases at J, with 26 bases between. The CDR3 is made up of 17 amino acids. The DNA for the CDR3 is TGTGCCACCAGTGAGTCACGCAAGGGGGGGAGCTTTTCTTCGCAGTATTTT. Amino acids: CATSESRKGGSFSSQYF.

The V call is TRBV10-3, the J call TRBJ2-7; TRBD1 aligns across 8 bases. The ends lost 5 bases at V and 3 bases at J; junction bases unmatched: 12. The CDR3 runs to 16 residues. Germline V gives CDR1 ENHRY, CDR2 SYGVKD. The CDR3 spells CAISSDPGGSFYEQYF. In nucleotides, the CDR3 is TGTGCCATCAGTTCAGACCCAGGGGGCTCCTTCTACGAGCAGTACTTC.

This chain connects TRBV11-2 to TRBJ2-1, with 7 bases that match TRBD1. The germline V gene has CDR1 SGHAT and CDR2 FQNNGV. The V gene end was trimmed by 5 bases and the J gene end by 9 bases; junction bases not matched to a gene: 10. The CDR3 length is 14 residues. DNA of the CDR3: TGTGCCAGCAGCCTATACAGGGGCAAGGGTGAGCAGTTCTTC. This sequence encodes CASSLYRGKGEQFF. Full variable domain (remainder filled in from reference TRBV11-2 and TRBJ2-1): EAGVAQSPRYKIIEKRQSVAFWCNPISGHATLYWYQQILGQGPKLLIQFQNNGVVDDSQLPKDRFSAERLKGVDSTLKIQPAKLEDSAVYLCASSLYRGKGEQFFGPGTRLTVL.

This chain links TRBV6-1 with TRBJ2-5; TRBD1 agrees at 10 bases. The germline V gene has CDR1 MNHNS and CDR2 SASEGT. There are 13 residues in the CDR3. Trimming removed 9 bases from V and 4 bases from J; junction bases left unmatched: 5. The CDR3 DNA reads TGTGCCAGGTCCCGGGACAGGGGAGAGACCCAGTACTTC. It codes for CARSRDRGETQYF.

The chain recombines TRBV7-2 with TRBJ2-1; TRBD2 matches at 7 bases. Looked up from germline, CDR1 is SGHTA and CDR2 is FQGNSA. After removal of 8 bases from V and 10 bases from J, the junction contained 8 bases not matched to a gene. The CDR3 is 12 amino acids. CDR3 in amino acids: CASRDYLQEQFF. The CDR3 DNA is TGTGCCAGCCGGGACTACCTTCAAGAGCAGTTCTTC.

The chain joins TRBV6-2 or TRBV6-3 to TRBJ2-3; TRBD2 matches at 12 bases. Germline V CDR1 and CDR2: MNHEY, SVGEGT. CDR3 length: 15 residues. Germline trimming cut 2 bases from V and 8 bases from J; bases unmatched to any gene: 5. The CDR3 loop is CASSYVGLAGRTQYF. The CDR3 bases are TGTGCCAGCAGTTACGTCGGACTAGCGGGGCGTACGCAGTATTTT.

The chain links TRBV29-1 to TRBJ1-2, with 9 nucleotides matching TRBD1. CDR1 and CDR2 from the germline V gene are SQVTM and ANQGSEA. CDR3 size: 14 residues. The J segment lost 5 bases and the V segment lost 6 bases, leaving 10 bases of the junction unmatched. In DNA, the CDR3 is TGCAGCGTCGACAGGACAGGGGAGGGTTATGGCTACACCTTC. Its protein product is CSVDRTGEGYGYTF.

V usage is TRBV5-6 and J usage is TRBJ2-1, with D tentatively TRBD1 (6 bases). In germline, CDR1 is SGHDT, CDR2 YYEEEE. The CDR3 is 17 amino acids. Trimming shortened V by 4 bases and J by 5 bases, and 22 bases separated the two germline ends. The CDR3 here is CASSALSLRGSHNEQFF. The CDR3 nucleotides are TGTGCCAGCAGCGCCCTTTCCCTGAGGGGGAGTCACAATGAGCAGTTCTTC.

The genes are TRBV12-3 or TRBV12-4 and TRBJ1-5, with TRBD1 matching 7 bases. V shed 6 bases and J 6 bases; nucleotides not matched to a gene: 11. The CDR3 spans 15 residues. CDR3 bases: TGTGCCAGCAGGCTGACAGGGCGGGTAGGTCAGCCCCAGCATTTT. As protein: CASRLTGRVGQPQHF.

The gene calls are TRBV4-1 and TRBJ2-1; weak D call: TRBD2 (6 bases). CDR3 length equals 17 residues. The germline V gene has CDR1 MGHRA and CDR2 YSYEKL. The V end was cut by 1 base, the J end by 2 bases, with 15 bases between. The CDR3 region has the DNA TGCGCCAGCAGCCAAGCCCCCCAGCGGGTGCCCTACAATGAGCAGTTCTTC. Amino acid sequence: CASSQAPQRVPYNEQFF.

This chain joins TRBV5-6 and TRBJ2-3, with D perhaps TRBD2 (6 bases). The germline V gene encodes CDR1 SGHDT and CDR2 YYEEEE. With 2 bases removed from V and 1 base from J, the gap between germline ends came to 17 bases. This CDR3 comprises 17 residues. CDR3 DNA sequence: TGTGCCAGCAGCTTTCTAGGGTTAGCGGAGCGCACAGATACGCAGTATTTT. Translating it yields CASSFLGLAERTDTQYF.

This clonotype was detected only a few times. The chain joins TRBV28 to TRBJ2-3; 10 nucleotides align to TRBD2. Trimming took 1 base from V and 2 from J; bases not matched to a gene: 3. Germline V gives CDR1 MDHEN, CDR2 SYDVKM. The CDR3 is 16 amino acids. The CDR3 DNA reads TGTGCCAGCAGTTTATATAGCGGGGGGACCACAGATACGCAGTATTTT. Its translation is CASSLYSGGTTDTQYF. The variable domain in full, with the rest retrieved from reference TRBV28 and TRBJ2-3, is DVKVTQSSRYLVKRTGEKVFLECVQDMDHENMFWYRQDPGLGLRLIYFSYDVKMKEKGDIPEGYSVSREKKERFSLILESASTNQTSMYLCASSLYSGGTTDTQYFGPGTRLTVL.

The genes are TRBV29-1 and TRBJ2-7; the D is unclear. The length of the CDR3 is 13 residues. V was clipped by 4 bases and J by 2 bases, with 12 bases between them. CDR1 SQVTM and CDR2 ANQGSEA come from the germline V gene. This chain's CDR3 is CSVVRTVPYEQYF. For the CDR3, the DNA is TGCAGCGTTGTGAGAACAGTACCCTACGAGCAGTACTTC.

The rearrangement uses TRBV6-1 and TRBJ2-1, with TRBD2 matching 9 bases. The J segment lost 5 bases and the V segment lost 5 bases, leaving 7 bases of the junction unmatched. This CDR3 region has 15 residues. In germline, CDR1 is MNHNS, CDR2 SASEGT. CDR3 sequence reads: CASSISGRTHNEQFF. The CDR3 coding sequence is TGTGCCAGCAGTATAAGCGGGAGGACCCACAATGAGCAGTTCTTC.

This clonotype was found once. The rearrangement uses TRBV20-1 and TRBJ1-2; D possibly corresponds to TRBD1 (5 bases). This CDR3 contains 12 residues. CDR1 and CDR2 (germline): DFQATT, SNEGSKA (reference sequence). The CDR3 reads CRGGDRYYGYTF. In DNA, the CDR3 is TGCCGAGGAGGGGATCGTTACTATGGCTACACCTTC.